These T cell receptor beta chains were read from a single sample in a study of cytotoxic CD8 clonotypes in ibrutinib-treated CLL. This table comes from immunoSEQ multiplex PCR, and its TCRdb copy is limited to in-frame clones, with some not included. The sample consists of 55,000 to 80,000 clones, approximately 62% of them appearing once. The sample in question was PBMCs, obtained after 12 months of ibrutinib treatment. The source of these receptors is a human donor with chronic lymphocytic leukemia. CDR3s include the opening cysteine and the closing phenylalanine or tryptophan. Fields, in order: D gene, J gene, V gene, clone size, CDR3 DNA, CDR3 protein. D genes are given only for firm matches. The listing skips clone size in some rows; elsewhere it reads once, few, many or a size class.

D gene: TRBD1
J gene: TRBJ1-3
V gene: TRBV7-8
clone size: -
CDR3 DNA: TGTGCCAGCAGGCCACAGGGGGCTGGTGGAAACACCATATATTTT
CDR3 protein: CASRPQGAGGNTIYF

D gene: TRBD1
J gene: TRBJ1-3
V gene: TRBV2
clone size: -
CDR3 DNA: TGTGCCAGCCGCCAAGACAGGGGCTATGGAAACACCATATATTTT
CDR3 protein: CASRQDRGYGNTIYF

D gene: -
J gene: TRBJ1-2
V gene: TRBV6-6
clone size: few
CDR3 DNA: TGTGCCAGCACAGGGGCTATTGGCTACACCTTC
CDR3 protein: CASTGAIGYTF

D gene: -
J gene: TRBJ2-2
V gene: TRBV18
clone size: many
CDR3 DNA: TGTGCCAGCTCACCCGGGACCGTCACCGGGGAGCTGTTTTTT
CDR3 protein: CASSPGTVTGELFF

D gene: -
J gene: TRBJ1-4
V gene: TRBV9
clone size: -
CDR3 DNA: TGTGCCAGCAGCCCAGGGCAGGGTTTAAATGAAAAACTGTTTTTT
CDR3 protein: CASSPGQGLNEKLFF

D gene: TRBD1
J gene: TRBJ2-5
V gene: TRBV15
clone size: -
CDR3 DNA: TGTGCCACCAGCAGATCCGGAGGGACAGGGTACCAAGAGACCCAGTACTTC
CDR3 protein: CATSRSGGTGYQETQYF

D gene: -
J gene: TRBJ1-1
V gene: TRBV5-1
clone size: many
CDR3 DNA: TGCGCCAGCAACCCGGGAGGAGGGGCCACAATGAACACTGAAGCTTTCTTT
CDR3 protein: CASNPGGGATMNTEAFF

D gene: -
J gene: TRBJ1-6
V gene: TRBV5-8
clone size: -
CDR3 DNA: TGTGCCAGCAGCTTGGTTGAAAATTCACCCCTCCACTTT
CDR3 protein: CASSLVENSPLHF

D gene: -
J gene: TRBJ1-1
V gene: TRBV7-6
clone size: -
CDR3 DNA: TGTGCTGCCAGGAGACAGCCGAACACTGAAGCTTTCTTT
CDR3 protein: CAARRQPNTEAFF

D gene: TRBD2
J gene: TRBJ2-1
V gene: TRBV19
clone size: -
CDR3 DNA: TGTGCCAGTAGTACGGGACTAATACGGGACAATGAGCAGTTCTTC
CDR3 protein: CASSTGLIRDNEQFF

D gene: TRBD2
J gene: TRBJ2-3
V gene: TRBV6-1
clone size: -
CDR3 DNA: TGTGCCAGCAGTGCGAGTAGCGGGGGGGTCACAGATACGCAGTATTTT
CDR3 protein: CASSASSGGVTDTQYF

D gene: -
J gene: TRBJ1-1
V gene: TRBV7-2
clone size: once
CDR3 DNA: TGTGCCAGCAGCTTAGCGGGGGGACGGATGAACACTGAAGCTTTCTTT
CDR3 protein: CASSLAGGRMNTEAFF

D gene: TRBD1
J gene: TRBJ1-1
V gene: TRBV7-9
clone size: few
CDR3 DNA: TGTGCCAGCAGCGACGGGACAGGAAACACTGAAGCTTTCTTT
CDR3 protein: CASSDGTGNTEAFF

D gene: TRBD1
J gene: TRBJ2-3
V gene: TRBV27
clone size: -
CDR3 DNA: TGTGCCAGCAGTCGCAGGGGGCCGTATACAGATACGCAGTATTTT
CDR3 protein: CASSRRGPYTDTQYF

D gene: -
J gene: TRBJ2-7
V gene: TRBV7-9
clone size: -
CDR3 DNA: TGCGCCAGCAATCCCCAGGATGCCTACGAGCAGTACTTC
CDR3 protein: CASNPQDAYEQYF

D gene: -
J gene: TRBJ1-1
V gene: TRBV14
clone size: -
CDR3 DNA: TGTGCCAGCAGCCATCGTACAGGGATGAACACTGAAGCTTTCTTT
CDR3 protein: CASSHRTGMNTEAFF

D gene: -
J gene: TRBJ2-1
V gene: TRBV18
clone size: -
CDR3 DNA: TGTGCCAGCTCACCTCTTAGTGAGCAGTTCTTC
CDR3 protein: CASSPLSEQFF

D gene: TRBD1
J gene: TRBJ1-5
V gene: TRBV7-2
clone size: few
CDR3 DNA: TGTGCCAGCAGCGTACAGGGGACAATCAATCAGCCCCAGCATTTT
CDR3 protein: CASSVQGTINQPQHF

D gene: TRBD2
J gene: TRBJ2-5
V gene: TRBV28
clone size: -
CDR3 DNA: TGTGCCAGCAGTTTAGGGACGGGAGGGGGGCACCAAGAGACCCAGTACTTC
CDR3 protein: CASSLGTGGGHQETQYF

D gene: -
J gene: TRBJ2-3
V gene: TRBV29-1
clone size: -
CDR3 DNA: TGCAGCGTTCCAGAGGCGTCAGATACGCAGTATTTT
CDR3 protein: CSVPEASDTQYF

D gene: TRBD2
J gene: TRBJ2-5
V gene: TRBV7-9
clone size: once
CDR3 DNA: TGTGCCAGCAGCCCCCGGACTAGCGGGACTCAAGAGACCCAGTACTTC
CDR3 protein: CASSPRTSGTQETQYF

D gene: -
J gene: TRBJ1-3
V gene: TRBV5-4
clone size: once
CDR3 DNA: TGTGCCTATAGGGAGTCCTCTGGAAACACCATATATTTT
CDR3 protein: CAYRESSGNTIYF

D gene: -
J gene: TRBJ2-6
V gene: TRBV5-4
clone size: few
CDR3 DNA: TGTGCCAGCAGCTTGGGAGGACCCGGAGATGGTCCTGGGGCCAACGTCCTGACTTTC
CDR3 protein: CASSLGGPGDGPGANVLTF

D gene: -
J gene: TRBJ2-6
V gene: TRBV27
clone size: -
CDR3 DNA: TGTGCCAGCGGACGGACGGGGACTGGGGCCAACGTCCTGACTTTC
CDR3 protein: CASGRTGTGANVLTF

D gene: TRBD1
J gene: TRBJ2-5
V gene: TRBV2
clone size: medium-sized
CDR3 DNA: TGTGCCAGCAACCAGGGACAGGGACAAGAGACCCAGTACTTC
CDR3 protein: CASNQGQGQETQYF

D gene: -
J gene: TRBJ1-2
V gene: TRBV5-6
clone size: -
CDR3 DNA: TGTGCCAGCAGCTCCCCGGACACCTTTAACTATGGCTACACCTTC
CDR3 protein: CASSSPDTFNYGYTF

D gene: TRBD2
J gene: TRBJ2-1
V gene: TRBV7-2
clone size: once
CDR3 DNA: TGTGCCAGCAGCTCGACTAGCGGGAGACCCCTAGTCGGTGAGCAGTTCTTC
CDR3 protein: CASSSTSGRPLVGEQFF

D gene: TRBD2
J gene: TRBJ2-3
V gene: TRBV27
clone size: -
CDR3 DNA: TGTGCCAGCAGTTTTAGGGGACTAGCAACAGATACGCAGTATTTT
CDR3 protein: CASSFRGLATDTQYF

D gene: TRBD1
J gene: TRBJ1-2
V gene: TRBV7-8
clone size: -
CDR3 DNA: TGTGCCAGCAGCTTAGAACAGGGGGTTAACTATGGCTACACCTTC
CDR3 protein: CASSLEQGVNYGYTF

D gene: -
J gene: TRBJ2-3
V gene: TRBV6-5
clone size: -
CDR3 DNA: TGTGCCAGCAGTGAATCCGCCAGGGGTACGCAGTATTTT
CDR3 protein: CASSESARGTQYF

D gene: TRBD2
J gene: TRBJ2-7
V gene: TRBV29-1
clone size: -
CDR3 DNA: TGCAGCGTAACCAAACTAGCGGGAGGGCCTGGGGAGCAGTACTTC
CDR3 protein: CSVTKLAGGPGEQYF

D gene: TRBD1
J gene: TRBJ1-2
V gene: TRBV11-2
clone size: few
CDR3 DNA: TGTGCCAGCAGCTTAGGACAGGGAACCGGCTACACCTTC
CDR3 protein: CASSLGQGTGYTF

D gene: -
J gene: TRBJ2-4
V gene: TRBV5-1
clone size: -
CDR3 DNA: TGCGCCAGCAGCCGGGACTGGGACATTCAGTACTTC
CDR3 protein: CASSRDWDIQYF

D gene: -
J gene: TRBJ1-1
V gene: TRBV28
clone size: few
CDR3 DNA: TGTGCCAGCAGGACCCAAACGGACACTGAAGCTTTCTTT
CDR3 protein: CASRTQTDTEAFF

D gene: TRBD2
J gene: TRBJ2-3
V gene: TRBV5-1
clone size: many
CDR3 DNA: TGCGCCAGCAGCGCCGGGGGGAGCACAGATACGCAGTATTTT
CDR3 protein: CASSAGGSTDTQYF

D gene: -
J gene: TRBJ1-5
V gene: TRBV28
clone size: -
CDR3 DNA: TGTGCCAGCAGTTTCAGCGGACTTAGCAATCAGCCCCAGCATTTT
CDR3 protein: CASSFSGLSNQPQHF

D gene: TRBD2
J gene: TRBJ2-5
V gene: TRBV4-2
clone size: -
CDR3 DNA: TGTGCCAGCAGCGAAAGCGGGAGCGTGGAGACCCAGTACTTC
CDR3 protein: CASSESGSVETQYF

D gene: -
J gene: TRBJ1-1
V gene: TRBV20-1
clone size: -
CDR3 DNA: TGCAGTGCTAGAGTAGGTACTGAAGCTTTCTTT
CDR3 protein: CSARVGTEAFF

D gene: TRBD2
J gene: TRBJ2-3
V gene: TRBV7-2
clone size: -
CDR3 DNA: TGTGCCAGCAGCATAGCGGGGCAGAGGAATACGCAGTATTTT
CDR3 protein: CASSIAGQRNTQYF

D gene: TRBD2
J gene: TRBJ2-5
V gene: TRBV6-5
clone size: -
CDR3 DNA: TGTGCCAGCAGTTATCATCTAGCGGGGGGGCAAGAGACCCAGTACTTC
CDR3 protein: CASSYHLAGGQETQYF

D gene: -
J gene: TRBJ1-1
V gene: TRBV27
clone size: -
CDR3 DNA: TGTGCCAGCAGTAGACTTGGTCGCGCTGAAGCTTTCTTT
CDR3 protein: CASSRLGRAEAFF

D gene: TRBD2
J gene: TRBJ2-7
V gene: TRBV2
clone size: -
CDR3 DNA: TGTGCCAGCAGTCCCGGACTAGCGGGAGGGCCTTGGTACGAGCAGTACTTC
CDR3 protein: CASSPGLAGGPWYEQYF

D gene: TRBD1
J gene: TRBJ2-5
V gene: TRBV5-1
clone size: -
CDR3 DNA: TGCGCCAGCAGCCGACAGGGCTGGGGGGAGACCCAGTACTTC
CDR3 protein: CASSRQGWGETQYF

D gene: -
J gene: TRBJ2-1
V gene: TRBV5-1
clone size: -
CDR3 DNA: TGCGCCAGCAGCCGGCCTGGACGAAACTCCTACAATGAGCAGTTCTTC
CDR3 protein: CASSRPGRNSYNEQFF

D gene: TRBD1
J gene: TRBJ2-7
V gene: TRBV11-3
clone size: -
CDR3 DNA: TGTGCCAGCAGCTTATCGGGGACAGGGACCTACGAGCAGTACTTC
CDR3 protein: CASSLSGTGTYEQYF

D gene: -
J gene: TRBJ1-3
V gene: TRBV25-1
clone size: few
CDR3 DNA: TGTGCCAGCAGTCGGGCGTCCTCTGGAAACACCATATATTTT
CDR3 protein: CASSRASSGNTIYF

D gene: TRBD1
J gene: TRBJ2-7
V gene: TRBV9
clone size: -
CDR3 DNA: TGTGCCAGCAGCGTAGGGCCGGGACAGAACTACGAGCAGTACTTC
CDR3 protein: CASSVGPGQNYEQYF

D gene: -
J gene: TRBJ2-7
V gene: TRBV10-2
clone size: -
CDR3 DNA: TGCGCCAGCAGAGGTGTAGGGGGGGTTGTGTCCTACGAGCAGTACTTC
CDR3 protein: CASRGVGGVVSYEQYF

D gene: -
J gene: TRBJ1-4
V gene: TRBV4-2
clone size: -
CDR3 DNA: TGTGCCAGCAGCCAAGAAGCAACTAATGAAAAACTGTTTTTT
CDR3 protein: CASSQEATNEKLFF

D gene: -
J gene: TRBJ2-3
V gene: TRBV10-3
clone size: -
CDR3 DNA: TGTGCTCTGGGGACCACAGATACGCAGTATTTT
CDR3 protein: CALGTTDTQYF

D gene: TRBD2
J gene: TRBJ2-3
V gene: TRBV9
clone size: -
CDR3 DNA: TGTGCCAGCAGCACCGGGACTAGCGGGACCACAGATACGCAGTATTTT
CDR3 protein: CASSTGTSGTTDTQYF

D gene: -
J gene: TRBJ1-1
V gene: TRBV5-6
clone size: -
CDR3 DNA: TGTGCCAGCAGCTTGCGAAAGGTCGGGGACACTGAAGCTTTCTTT
CDR3 protein: CASSLRKVGDTEAFF

D gene: -
J gene: TRBJ2-2
V gene: TRBV5-6
clone size: -
CDR3 DNA: TGTGCCAGCACCCTCTCCCCTGGCACGGGGGAGCTGTTTTTT
CDR3 protein: CASTLSPGTGELFF

D gene: -
J gene: TRBJ2-6
V gene: TRBV9
clone size: -
CDR3 DNA: TGTGCCAGCAGCCCCCGCCTGGACAGCTTAATCTCTGGGGCCAACGTCCTGACTTTC
CDR3 protein: CASSPRLDSLISGANVLTF

D gene: -
J gene: TRBJ2-1
V gene: TRBV6-6
clone size: -
CDR3 DNA: TGTGCCAGCAGCAGCTTTCTTGGGGGAGGGGGCAATGAGCAGTTCTTC
CDR3 protein: CASSSFLGGGGNEQFF

D gene: -
J gene: TRBJ2-3
V gene: TRBV5-1
clone size: -
CDR3 DNA: TGCGCCAGCAGCTTGGAGCCCCCCGGGGGATACCCAAGCACAGATACGCAGTATTTT
CDR3 protein: CASSLEPPGGYPSTDTQYF

D gene: -
J gene: TRBJ2-5
V gene: TRBV18
clone size: few
CDR3 DNA: TGTGCCAGCTCACCAGTTGCAGGGATAGAGACCCAGTACTTC
CDR3 protein: CASSPVAGIETQYF